The clone carrying this T cell receptor (beta chain) showed up just a few times. Its antigen is still unknown. TCRdb reanalysed the RACE reads using MiXCR and keeps one entry per CDR3 protein. This sample has about 42,000 distinct CDR3 sequences, with around 12% found just once. The data are from a study of human T cells and chemical hapten exposure. Study-wide results and caveats: Alopecia was present in the donors, so their immune response may differ from healthy people's.

The time point was: pre-sensitization, week 0. Treatment indicated: therapeutic diphenylcyclopropenone sensitization with weekly scalp DPC. Patch tests were applied only after blood draws. Participating donors were patients with alopecia, aged 18 to 70 years, considered appropriate candidates for DPC. The V and J ends lost 5 bases and 3 bases respectively, with 17 bases between them. Per germline, CDR1 SQVTM and CDR2 ANQGSEA. The CDR3 sequence is 14 residues long. This chain joins TRBV29-1 and TRBJ2-7; TRBD2 might be the D (6 bases). This clonotype was obtained from a woman in her twenties or thirties with alopecia areata. Some clones in this sample may be carry-over from other donors' samples. The sequences come from whole blood, collected in connection with sensitization to the hapten diphenylcyclopropenone (DPC). Here the CDR3 reads CSVSSGSGDYEQYF. The CDR3 DNA sequence: TGCAGCGTTAGTTCCGGGAGCGGTGACTACGAGCAGTACTTC.